This passage covers 30 T cell receptor beta chains from one sample sequenced in a study of cytomegalovirus exposure and HLA in healthy donors. The PCR had 60 Vbeta and 13 Jbeta primers. Data came from immunoSEQ multiplex PCR; TCRdb stores just in-frame clones and leaves some out. Of approximately 150,000 clones listed, over 60% are singletons. Material for sequencing was PBMCs. All receptors derive from a female donor in good health and CMV-seronegative.

V gene TRBV19 combines with J gene TRBJ1-2; the match to TRBD1 covers 8 bases. The CDR3 length is 15 residues. V gave up 4 bases and J gave up 8 bases; unmatched junction bases: 12. Germline CDR1 is LNHDA and CDR2 is SQIVND (reference sequence). The CDR3 here is CASSSKGQAAGGYTF. In DNA, the CDR3 is TGTGCCAGTAGTAGTAAGGGACAGGCGGCAGGGGGCTACACCTTC. The full variable domain, rest sourced from reference TRBV19 and TRBJ1-2, is DGGITQSPKYLFRKEGQNVTLSCEQNLNHDAMYWYRQDPGQGLRLIYYSQIVNDFQKGDIAEGYSVSREKKESFPLTVTSAQKNPTAFYLCASSSKGQAAGGYTFGSGTRLTVV.

This chain uses TRBV7-9 with TRBJ2-5; 11 bases map to TRBD2. Gene TRBJ2-7 matches the end of the DNA better, so the J call may be wrong. Germline V CDR1 and CDR2: SEHNR, FQNEAQ (reference sequence). This CDR3 spans 15 amino acids. The CDR3 bases are TGTGCCAGCAGCCGTGAGACTAGCGGGACCTACGAGCAGTACTTC. Translated: CASSRETSGTYEQYF.

The gene calls are TRBV5-6 and TRBJ2-4, with 8 bases aligning to TRBD2. V gave up 1 base and J gave up 8 bases; unmatched junction bases: 5. This CDR3 has 14 residues. Germline assignment: CDR1 SGHDT and CDR2 YYEEEE. CDR3 loop: CASSLTGGRHIQYF. CDR3 bases: TGTGCCAGCAGCTTGACGGGAGGGCGGCACATTCAGTACTTC.

The gene calls are TRBV25-1 and TRBJ2-4; tentatively, D is TRBD2 (9 bases). The CDR3 is 18 amino acids. Trimming pared 4 bases from V and 10 bases from J, leaving 29 bases between. Per germline, CDR1 MGHDK and CDR2 SYGVNS. For the CDR3, the DNA is TGTGCCAGCAGTGCCGGACAGGGAACTGGACTAGCGCTGAGAATTCAGTACTTC. Residues: CASSAGQGTGLALRIQYF.

The chain is built from TRBV2 and TRBJ2-3, with 8 bases lining up with TRBD1. This CDR3 comprises 13 residues. CDR1 SNHLY and CDR2 FYNNEI come from the germline V gene. With V trimmed by 6 bases and J by 5 bases, 4 bases remained unmatched. CDR3 DNA: TGTGCCAGCAGGGACAGGGACGGAGATACGCAGTATTTT. Its translation: CASRDRDGDTQYF.

The chain has TRBV7-8 and TRBJ1-3; 7 nucleotides match TRBD1. Germline lookup yields CDR1 SGHVS and CDR2 FQNEAQ. J was trimmed by 1 base and V by 5 bases; bases with no gene match: 11. The CDR3 runs 17 residues. CDR3 amino acids: CASSQRTGSFSGNTIYF. CDR3 in DNA: TGTGCCAGCAGCCAACGGACAGGCTCCTTTTCTGGAAACACCATATATTTT.

This chain links TRBV28 with TRBJ2-1; no clear D. CDR1 is MDHEN, CDR2 SYDVKM, per germline. CDR3 length equals 14 residues. V gave up 6 bases and J gave up 13 bases, with 22 bases separating them. Here the CDR3 reads CASSLTQSTVPQFF. The DNA for the CDR3 is TGTGCCAGCAGCCTCACTCAATCTACCGTTCCCCAGTTCTTC.

The chain is built from TRBV2 and TRBJ2-5, with a tentative D call TRBD2 (7 bases). Germline CDR1 and CDR2: SNHLY and FYNNEI. Trimming shortened V by 5 bases and J by 4 bases, and 17 bases separated the two germline ends. CDR3 length: 15 residues. CDR3 bases: TGTGCCAGCAGTCGGGGCGGGGGCCGACCAGAGACCCAGTACTTC. It is translated as CASSRGGGRPETQYF.

V usage is TRBV25-1 and J usage is TRBJ2-7; tentatively, D is TRBD2 (6 bases). CDR3 length: 17 amino acids. Trimming cost V 1 base and J 4 bases, with 20 bases left between them. Germline V CDR1 and CDR2: MGHDK, SYGVNS. In nucleotides, the CDR3 is TGTGCCAGCAGTGAATTTGTAGCGGCAGGAGACCTATACGAGCAGTACTTC. Protein: CASSEFVAAGDLYEQYF.

The chain combines TRBV29-1 with TRBJ2-5; 7 bases line up with TRBD1. Gene TRBJ2-7 matches the end of the DNA better, so the J call may be wrong. The germline V gene has CDR1 SQVTM and CDR2 ANQGSEA. The CDR3 sequence is 14 residues long. CDR3 sequence: CSVSLVQGPYEQYF. For the CDR3, the DNA is TGCAGCGTTTCTTTGGTACAGGGGCCCTACGAGCAGTACTTC.

As for this clone: Other nucleotide sequences from this sample produce the same CDR3. The V and J genes are TRBV2 and TRBJ1-2, with 7 bases lining up with TRBD1. This CDR3 comprises 13 residues. Germline loops: CDR1 SNHLY, CDR2 FYNNEI. V gave up 6 bases and J gave up 3 bases; unmatched junction bases: 4. The DNA of the CDR3 is TGTGCCAGCAGCCAAACAGGGGACTATGGCTACACCTTC. This sequence encodes CASSQTGDYGYTF.

The chain joins TRBV18 to TRBJ2-1; the match to TRBD2 covers 9 bases. Germline V gene sequence: CDR1 KGHSH, CDR2 LQKENI. The ends lost 0 bases at V and 8 bases at J; junction bases unmatched: 11. The CDR3 consists of 17 residues. This CDR3 is CASSPPRLAGPFDEQFF. The CDR3 DNA reads as TGTGCCAGCTCACCACCGCGCCTAGCGGGGCCTTTCGATGAGCAGTTCTTC.

This chain uses TRBV19 with TRBJ2-6; 9 bases align to TRBD1. Germline assignment: CDR1 LNHDA and CDR2 SQIVND (reference sequence). This CDR3 has 15 residues. Trimming removed 7 bases from V and 11 bases from J; junction bases left unmatched: 12. The CDR3 nucleotides read TGTGCCAGTACCCCCGGACAGGGGCGCTCTGACGTCCTGACTTTC. Protein product: CASTPGQGRSDVLTF.

The sample holds one count of this clone. The chain joins TRBV30 to TRBJ2-7; possible D gene TRBD1, 8 bases. The CDR3 is 13 amino acids. The V end lost 3 bases, the J end lost 7 bases, and 16 bases lay between the germline ends. Germline CDR1 GTSNPN, CDR2 SVGIG (reference sequence). The CDR3 DNA follows: TGTGCCTGGAGCCTGACAGGGGAGGGGGAGCAGTACTTC. This gives the protein CAWSLTGEGEQYF.

This chain joins TRBV6-1 and TRBJ1-5; D ambiguous. V gave up 6 bases and J gave up 6 bases, with 12 bases separating them. This CDR3 has 13 amino acids. Germline V gene sequence: CDR1 MNHNS, CDR2 SASEGT. Here the CDR3 reads CASSAFAIQPQHF. The CDR3 DNA follows: TGTGCCAGCAGCGCCTTTGCGATTCAGCCCCAGCATTTT.

The CDR3 protein is CASTLQGLRETQYF. The CDR3 DNA sequence: TGTGCCAGCACATTACAGGGGCTGCGGGAGACCCAGTACTTC. This sequence joins TRBV28 and TRBJ2-5; 7 nucleotides align to TRBD1. This CDR3 has 14 residues. CDR1 and CDR2 from the germline V gene are MDHEN and SYDVKM. The V gene end was trimmed by 7 bases and the J gene end by 5 bases; junction bases not matched to a gene: 10.

The rearrangement joins TRBV5-1 to TRBJ1-2; 8 bases are a match to TRBD1. V dropped 8 bases and J dropped 3; count of bases not matched to a gene: 12. The CDR3 covers 15 residues. Per the germline V gene, CDR1 is SGHRS and CDR2 is YFSETQ. Here the CDR3 DNA reads TGCGCCAGTTCCTCATTCGACAGGGGTGACTATGGCTACACCTTC. Its translation: CASSSFDRGDYGYTF. Variable domain in full (rest from reference TRBV5-1 and TRBJ1-2): KAGVTQTPRYLIKTRGQQVTLSCSPISGHRSVSWYQQTPGQGLQFLFEYFSETQRNKGNFPGRFSGRQFSNSRSEMNVSTLELGDSALYLCASSSFDRGDYGYTFGSGTRLTVV.

The chain employs TRBV10-2 and TRBJ2-1; 11 bases are shared with TRBD2. Germline CDR1 reads WSHSY; CDR2 reads SAAADI. The CDR3 contains 15 residues. The V gene end was trimmed by 4 bases and the J gene end by 8 bases; junction bases not matched to a gene: 7. CDR3 sequence (DNA): TGCGCCAGCAGTGGGGGGACTAGCGGAGGCCATGAGCAGTTCTTC. Its protein is CASSGGTSGGHEQFF.

The chain has TRBV10-3 and TRBJ1-1; maybe TRBD1 (6 bases). Germline CDR1 and CDR2: ENHRY and SYGVKD. The CDR3 has 16 residues. V lost 2 bases and J lost 4, with 17 bases in between. CDR3: CAISEPTGGPGTEAFF. The DNA of the CDR3 is TGTGCCATCAGTGAGCCGACGGGGGGGCCGGGCACTGAAGCTTTCTTT.

The gene calls are TRBV28 and TRBJ2-5; 14 bases match TRBD2. The CDR3 totals 18 residues. CDR1 MDHEN and CDR2 SYDVKM come from the germline V gene. V trimming: 6 bases; J trimming: 5 bases; junction bases outside the gene matches: 14. CDR3 sequence: CASSLRAGLAGGGETQYF. The CDR3, as DNA: TGTGCCAGCAGCCTAAGAGCAGGACTAGCGGGGGGCGGGGAGACCCAGTACTTC.

This clone came up once. This chain connects TRBV30 to TRBJ1-5, with TRBD1 matching over 7 bases. Unmatched junction bases numbered 9, after V lost 0 bases and J lost 1 base. Germline CDR1 and CDR2: GTSNPN and SVGIG (reference sequence). This CDR3 is 17 amino acids long. The CDR3 region has the DNA TGTGCCTGGAGTGTACTTGAGGGGGCCGGGAGCAATCAGCCCCAGCATTTT. This gives the protein CAWSVLEGAGSNQPQHF.

This clone turned up a few times. The genes are TRBV6-1 and TRBJ1-2; 9 bases are shared with TRBD1. J was trimmed by 5 bases and V by 4 bases; bases with no gene match: 8. The CDR3 length is 15 residues. Germline-derived CDR1 and CDR2 are MNHNS and SASEGT. The chain's CDR3 is CASSVRTGEDYGYTF. As DNA, the CDR3 is TGTGCCAGCAGTGTCCGGACAGGGGAAGATTATGGCTACACCTTC.

This clone has just a few counts. The rearrangement joins TRBV15 to TRBJ1-3; unclear D gene. CDR3 length: 13 amino acids. The germline V gene has CDR1 LNHNV and CDR2 YYDKDF (reference sequence). Trimming took off 0 bases at V and 7 bases at J, with 7 bases between the two ends. CDR3 coding DNA: TGTGCCACCAGCAGAGAGCCCCGGAACACCATATATTTT. Its translation is CATSREPRNTIYF.

Concerning this clone itself: One end of the junction is discordant with germline, which a read error may explain. The chain couples TRBV14 to TRBJ1-3; maybe TRBD1 (6 bases). CDR1 is SGHDN, CDR2 FVKESK, per germline. The CDR3 contains 16 residues. DNA of the CDR3: TGTGCCAGCAGGCAAGGAGTCCAGGGGTCTGGAAACACCATATATTTT. Its protein product is CASRQGVQGSGNTIYF.

This chain links TRBV10-1 with TRBJ1-2; D is undetermined. CDR1 and CDR2 (germline): WNHNN, SYGVQD (reference sequence). The CDR3 has 14 amino acids. The V end was cut by 6 bases, the J end by 2 bases, with 13 bases between. The CDR3 here is CASSETGWNYGYTF. CDR3 nucleotide sequence: TGCGCCAGCAGCGAGACGGGTTGGAACTATGGCTACACCTTC.

The chain uses TRBV10-1 and TRBJ2-5; TRBD2 aligns across 7 bases. Germline-derived CDR1 and CDR2 are WNHNN and SYGVQD (reference sequence). V was pared by 3 bases and J by 5 bases, with 6 bases of the junction left unmatched. There are 14 residues in the CDR3. CDR3 coding DNA: TGCGCCAGCAGTGATTGGGGACTATCGGAGACCCAGTACTTC. This encodes CASSDWGLSETQYF.

This chain connects TRBV11-3 to TRBJ2-1; 10 bases fit TRBD2. The CDR3 loop spans 17 amino acids. The germline CDR1 and CDR2 sequences are SGHNT and YENEEA. The junction had 12 bases not matched to a gene; V was cut back by 4 bases and J by 6 bases. The CDR3 sequence: CASSSFFPGLASNEQFF. Here the CDR3 DNA reads TGTGCCAGCAGCTCCTTTTTCCCGGGACTAGCGTCCAATGAGCAGTTCTTC.

This sequence joins TRBV15 and TRBJ2-1; D is uncertain. In germline, CDR1 is LNHNV, CDR2 YYDKDF (reference sequence). The V end was cut by 0 bases, the J end by 4 bases, with 19 bases between. The CDR3 has 18 residues. CDR3 loop: CATSRDLDTRLRYNEQFF. CDR3 DNA sequence: TGTGCCACCAGCAGAGATTTGGATACGCGGCTGAGGTACAATGAGCAGTTCTTC. The variable domain in full, with the rest retrieved from reference TRBV15 and TRBJ2-1, is DAMVIQNPRYQVTQFGKPVTLSCSQTLNHNVMYWYQQKSSQAPKLLFHYYDKDFNNEADTPDNFQSRRPNTSFCFLDIRSPGLGDTAMYLCATSRDLDTRLRYNEQFFGPGTRLTVL.

The V gene is TRBV28, the J gene TRBJ2-7, with TRBD1 identical over 9 bases. The CDR3 covers 12 residues. Trimming took 6 bases from V and 6 from J; bases not matched to a gene: 3. The germline V gene encodes CDR1 MDHEN and CDR2 SYDVKM. CDR3: CASRTGGLEQYF. CDR3 nucleotide sequence: TGTGCCAGCAGGACAGGGGGACTCGAGCAGTACTTC.

A word on this clone: Lacking the conserved final phenylalanine or tryptophan, this CDR3 likely reflects a read error. The limits of the CDR3 on the DNA are not certain, so only TCRdb's listed CDR3 is given. This chain uses TRBV2 with TRBJ2-7; the table's D call, TRBD2, has no DNA check behind it. The CDR3 is 12 residues long, counting both termini. Germline CDR1 is SNHLY and CDR2 is FYNNEI. CDR3 amino acids: CASSGVGYERYS.